This T cell receptor (beta chain) derives from a study of regulatory T cells in long-lasting Graves disease. This clonotype has a count of ten or more. What it binds is not known. Researchers made TCR beta libraries by using iRepertoire HTBI primers and running Arm-PCR on CDR3 regions. TCRdb re-derived calls from the multiplex PCR reads in MiXCR, one entry per CDR3 protein. The table shows 400,000 to 500,000 distinct CDR3 sequences, with about 22% occurring only once. Study-wide results and limits: Between persistent patients, a few thousand public clonotypes were shared, exceeding the 966 shared between new patients. Study was limited to peripheral blood, excluding thyroid tissue.

Time point specified: persistent/refractory GD, antithyroid drugs over 5 years with positive TRAb. The TCR library was made from RNA extracted from PBMCs. Staff took around 9 milliliters of peripheral blood and put it into EDTA tubes. The input for sequencing was peripheral blood mononuclear cells (PBMCs), taken when the disease was refractory, from a patient treated with antithyroid drugs. The TCR sequence derives from a female donor with Graves disease.

CDR3 nucleotide sequence: TGTGCCAGCAGTTTCGACGGGAACTATGGCTACACCTTC. Protein: CASSFDGNYGYTF. The V gene is TRBV12-3 or TRBV12-4, the J gene TRBJ1-2; D gene ambiguous. V lost 3 bases, J lost 2 bases, and 7 bases lay in between. This CDR3 region has 13 residues.